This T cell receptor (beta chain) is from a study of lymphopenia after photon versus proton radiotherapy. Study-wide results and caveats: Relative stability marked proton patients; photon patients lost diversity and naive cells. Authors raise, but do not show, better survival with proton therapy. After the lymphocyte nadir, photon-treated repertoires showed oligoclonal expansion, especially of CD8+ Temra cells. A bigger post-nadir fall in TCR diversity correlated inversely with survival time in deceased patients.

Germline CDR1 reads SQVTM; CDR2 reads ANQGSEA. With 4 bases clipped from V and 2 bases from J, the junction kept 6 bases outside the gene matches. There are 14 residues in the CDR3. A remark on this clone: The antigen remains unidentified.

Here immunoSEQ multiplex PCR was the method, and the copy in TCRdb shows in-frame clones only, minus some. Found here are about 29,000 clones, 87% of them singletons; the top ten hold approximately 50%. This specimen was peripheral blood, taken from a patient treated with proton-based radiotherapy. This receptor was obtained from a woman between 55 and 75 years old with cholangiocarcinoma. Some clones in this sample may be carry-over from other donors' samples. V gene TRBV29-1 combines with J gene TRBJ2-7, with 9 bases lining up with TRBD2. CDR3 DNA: TGCAGCGTTGGGATAGTAGCGGGAGCCTACGAGCAGTACTTC. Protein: CSVGIVAGAYEQYF.